These T cell receptor beta chains were read from a single sample in a study of T cells in Graves' hyperthyroidism and ophthalmopathy. TCRdb ran MiXCR on the multiplex PCR reads and lists one entry per CDR3 protein. The sample lists about 640,000 distinct CDR3 sequences; 45% were seen once. Sequencing was done on a sample of peripheral blood or thyroid tissue (not recorded which). These receptors originate from an adult man with Graves' disease, either hyperthyroidism or ophthalmopathy (not recorded which). Each CDR3 is given with its conserved first and last residue. A D gene is named only where the DNA matches it firmly. Size is stated for part of the rows, as once, few or many counts, or as a class when the clone is expanded.

v_gene,abundance,j_gene,d_gene,CDR3nt,CDR3aa
TRBV24-1,.,TRBJ1-6,.,TGTGCCACCAGTGATTTGGAGGGTACACCCCTCCACTTT,CATSDLEGTPLHF
TRBV19,.,TRBJ1-4,TRBD1,TGTGCCAGCAGCCAAGAACAGGGGGAGTCGGGAAAACTGTTTTTT,CASSQEQGESGKLFF
TRBV24-1,many,TRBJ2-7,.,TGTGCCACCAGTGACCCGGACAGCTACGAGCAGTACTTC,CATSDPDSYEQYF
TRBV19,.,TRBJ2-7,TRBD1,TGTGCCAGTAGTATAGGCGGACAGGGGGCATGGGAGCAGTACTTC,CASSIGGQGAWEQYF
TRBV6-1,.,TRBJ2-5,TRBD1,TGTGCCAGCAGTCCGTCGACAGGGGGCGAGGGGACCCAGTACTTC,CASSPSTGGEGTQYF
TRBV6-5,few,TRBJ2-7,TRBD2,TGTGCCAGCAGTCCCCGACTAGCGGGAGTTCGAGAGCAGTACTTC,CASSPRLAGVREQYF
TRBV10-3,few,TRBJ2-2,.,TGTGCCAGCAGTTACTTTTCCGGGTCCGGGGAGCTGTTTTTT,CASSYFSGSGELFF
TRBV2,few,TRBJ1-2,.,TGTGCCAGCACCTCCAGGGCCCGGTATGGCTACACCTTC,CASTSRARYGYTF
TRBV2,once,TRBJ1-5,.,TGTGCCAGCCGGGACCGCAATGGCAATCAGCCCCAGCATTTT,CASRDRNGNQPQHF
TRBV7-8,.,TRBJ2-7,.,TGTGCCAGCAGCCTAGACGGGCGAGGCACTGAGCAGTACTTC,CASSLDGRGTEQYF
TRBV2,.,TRBJ2-7,.,TGTGCCAGCAGTTCGGGACCGGCGAGTTTTTTC,CASSSGPASFF
TRBV29-1,many,TRBJ2-5,TRBD2,TGCAGCGTTGTAGCGGGAGGGGGATCGGAGACCCAGTACTTC,CSVVAGGGSETQYF
TRBV6-1,few,TRBJ2-5,.,TGTGCCAGCGGGGGGGCCCCCGAGACCCAGTACTTC,CASGGAPETQYF
TRBV29-1,.,TRBJ1-1,TRBD1,TGCAGCTTGGGAACAGGGGCGGGAAACACTGAAGCTTTCTTT,CSLGTGAGNTEAFF
TRBV29-1,.,TRBJ2-5,.,TGCAACGATGAGGGCCTGTACCAAGAGACCCAGTACTTC,CNDEGLYQETQYF
TRBV10-3,many,TRBJ2-5,TRBD2,TGTGCCATCAGTTGGACTAGCGGGGGTCAAGAGACCCAGTACTTC,CAISWTSGGQETQYF
TRBV11-2,.,TRBJ2-5,TRBD2,TGTGCCAGCCGAAGGTGGGGGGGGAAAGAGACCCAGTACTTC,CASRRWGGKETQYF
TRBV25-1,many,TRBJ1-2,.,TGTGCCAGCAGTGAAGTACCAGGGGCGGGCTACACCTTC,CASSEVPGAGYTF
TRBV2,.,TRBJ1-2,.,TGTGCCAGCAAAATCAGGGACCTCTATGGCTACACCTTC,CASKIRDLYGYTF
TRBV29-1,many,TRBJ1-1,.,TGCAGCGTTCGTCCGGGGGACACTTACACTGAAGCTTTCTTT,CSVRPGDTYTEAFF
TRBV7-8,many,TRBJ2-5,TRBD2,TGTGCCAGCAGGAGAGCGGGACGCCAAGAGACCCAGTACTTC,CASRRAGRQETQYF
TRBV7-9,many,TRBJ2-2,.,TGTGCCAGCAGCTATGGCGGGGAGCTGTTTTTT,CASSYGGELFF
TRBV20-1,few,TRBJ1-4,TRBD1,TGCAGTGCTTATCAGGGGGCAGGACGGAATGAAAAACTGTTTTTT,CSAYQGAGRNEKLFF
TRBV4-1,.,TRBJ1-5,.,TGCGCCAGCAGCCAAGGCCGGGACCCTAATCAGCCCCAGCATTTT,CASSQGRDPNQPQHF
TRBV7-2,many,TRBJ2-5,TRBD2,TGTGCCAGCAGCTCCCTGGGCGGCGGGAGGGCCCTCTTGGCAGAGACCCAGTACTTC,CASSSLGGGRALLAETQYF
TRBV20-1,few,TRBJ1-4,.,TGCAGTGCTCGCGGGGGAGCAACTAATGAAAAACTGTTTTTT,CSARGGATNEKLFF
TRBV28,.,TRBJ1-4,.,TGTGCCAGCAGTCTGGTCCTCGGGGCAGGGGTGATGGAAAAACTGTTTTTT,CASSLVLGAGVMEKLFF
TRBV2,few,TRBJ1-4,TRBD1,TGTGCCAGCAGTTTGTTGCCTTACGGACAGGGGTCTGAAAAACTGTTTTTT,CASSLLPYGQGSEKLFF
TRBV10-2,many,TRBJ1-1,.,TGCGCCAGCAGTGAGCCGGGACGGAACACTGAAGCTTTCTTT,CASSEPGRNTEAFF
TRBV20-1,few,TRBJ2-2,.,TGCAGTGCTAGTACCCCCGGGGAGCTGTTTTTT,CSASTPGELFF
TRBV7-9,once,TRBJ2-3,.,TGTGCCAGCAGCTTACGGCCCGCCAGCACAGATACGCAGTATTTT,CASSLRPASTDTQYF
TRBV9,many,TRBJ1-4,TRBD1,TGTGCCAGCAGCATGACAGGGGGGAATGAAAAACTGTTTTTT,CASSMTGGNEKLFF
TRBV5-1,few,TRBJ1-1,TRBD1,TGCGCCAGCAGCTTGGTAACAGGGGCCGTCACTGAAGCTTTCTTT,CASSLVTGAVTEAFF
TRBV19,.,TRBJ1-2,.,TGTGCCAGTAGTCTCCTGACGGGGCATCAGTTCTATGGCTACACCTTC,CASSLLTGHQFYGYTF
TRBV20-1,few,TRBJ2-7,.,TGCAGTGCCCCCAGCGGGCGCCCATACGAGCAGTACTTC,CSAPSGRPYEQYF
TRBV20-1,once,TRBJ1-6,TRBD1,TGCAGTGCTAGAGAGTGGGACAGGGGGAGCTCCTATAATTCACCCCTCCACTTT,CSAREWDRGSSYNSPLHF
TRBV20-1,many,TRBJ1-1,.,TGCAGTGCTAGACAGGGTGGGACTGAAGCTTTCTTT,CSARQGGTEAFF
TRBV7-1,.,TRBJ1-2,TRBD1,TGTGCCAGCACAGGGACAGATTATGGCTACACCTTC,CASTGTDYGYTF
TRBV12-3/TRBV12-4,.,TRBJ1-5,.,TGTGCCAGCAGTTTAAAACAGTTCAATCAGCCCCAGCATTTT,CASSLKQFNQPQHF
TRBV3-1,.,TRBJ2-5,.,TGTGCCAGCAGCTGGACAGCCAAAGAGACCCAGTACTTC,CASSWTAKETQYF
TRBV7-9,.,TRBJ1-5,TRBD1,TGTGCCAGCAGCTCGAACCGGGACAGGGATGGTCAGCCCCAGCATTTT,CASSSNRDRDGQPQHF
TRBV20-1,.,TRBJ2-7,.,TGCAGTGCTAGAGAGGGGGGAGGACAGACGCCTCGCGAGCAGTACTTC,CSAREGGGQTPREQYF
TRBV7-8,few,TRBJ1-1,.,TGTGCCAGCAGCCGTCCCCCGAGAATGAACACTGAAGCTTTCTTT,CASSRPPRMNTEAFF
TRBV7-8,few,TRBJ1-4,TRBD1,TGTGCCAGCAGCTTAGGGTACGCAGGGGGACGTGAAAAACTGTTTTTT,CASSLGYAGGREKLFF
TRBV20-1,.,TRBJ2-7,TRBD2,TGCAGTGCTAGGGCTAGCGGGCTTTCCTCCTACGAGCAGTACTTC,CSARASGLSSYEQYF
TRBV25-1,.,TRBJ1-1,.,TGTGCCAGCAGCGACAGCTTCTCGATGAACACTGAAGCTTTCTTT,CASSDSFSMNTEAFF
TRBV9,.,TRBJ1-1,TRBD1,TGTGCCAGCAGCGTAGGCCTTACAGGGGGTTTGAACACTGAAACTTTCTTT,CASSVGLTGGLNTETFF
TRBV2,many,TRBJ2-7,TRBD2,TGTGCCAGCAGAGGGACTAGCGGGATTTACGAGCAGTACTTC,CASRGTSGIYEQYF
TRBV19,many,TRBJ1-4,TRBD1,TGTGCCAGCCGCCCCAGGACAGGTTTTGAAAAACTGTTTTTT,CASRPRTGFEKLFF